Listed here are 8 T cell receptor beta chains from one sample, sequenced in a study of beta chain features in type 1 diabetes. Reverse transcribing all isolated RNA meant expressed TCRB transcripts were sequenced. Clones were read by immunoSEQ multiplex PCR, and TCRdb kept only the in-frame ones, dropping some. The table has roughly 140,000 clones, about a tenth seen once. Overall study results and limits: Among patients with Type 1 diabetes, TCRB CDR3s were moderately but significantly shorter in every one of the four CD4+ subsets.

The antigens for these receptors are not known. The sequencing sample was made of central memory CD4+ T cells from blood. These receptors were taken from a young man with type 1 diabetes.

Comments on this clone: The same CDR3 can be traced to other DNA sequences in this sample. The chain recombines TRBV5-1 with TRBJ2-1, with 8 bases fitting TRBD2. V shed 0 bases, J shed 1 base, and the junction held 3 bases outside the gene matches. The germline V gene encodes CDR1 SGHRS and CDR2 YFSETQ. This CDR3 comprises 16 residues. CDR3 coding DNA: TGCGCCAGCAGCTTGGTGGGACTAGGGTCCTACAATGAGCAGTTCTTC. Translation gives CASSLVGLGSYNEQFF.

This clone was counted a few times. The chain couples TRBV6-6 to TRBJ2-1; TRBD2 matches at 9 bases. With 10 bases clipped from V and 0 bases from J, the junction kept 4 bases outside the gene matches. Germline CDR1 reads MNHNY; CDR2 reads SVGAGI (reference sequence). CDR3 length equals 14 residues. The CDR3 spells CATHSGSSYNEQFF. The CDR3 coding sequence is TGTGCCACGCATAGCGGGAGCTCCTACAATGAGCAGTTCTTC.

This clone was seen a few times. CDR3 coding DNA: TGTGCCAGCAGGTGGCTCACAGATACGCAGTATTTT. It specifies CASRWLTDTQYF. This sequence joins TRBV28 and TRBJ2-3; D is uncertain. The V gene lost 6 bases and the J gene lost 2 bases, with 6 bases spanning the gap. This CDR3 comprises 12 residues. CDR1 and CDR2 from the germline V gene are MDHEN and SYDVKM. Variable domain in full (rest from reference TRBV28 and TRBJ2-3): DVKVTQSSRYLVKRTGEKVFLECVQDMDHENMFWYRQDPGLGLRLIYFSYDVKMKEKGDIPEGYSVSREKKERFSLILESASTNQTSMYLCASRWLTDTQYFGPGTRLTVL.

This clone was counted between two and nine times. The chain uses TRBV29-1 and TRBJ1-2; TRBD1 aligns across 8 bases. The CDR3 runs to 12 residues. Germline assignment: CDR1 SQVTM and CDR2 ANQGSEA. CDR3 bases: TGCACCGGGCAGGGGGCGTCGCATGGCTACACCTTC. It yields the protein CTGQGASHGYTF.

The gene calls are TRBV10-3 and TRBJ2-3; 10 positions match TRBD2. Germline assignment: CDR1 ENHRY and CDR2 SYGVKD. V was pared by 6 bases and J by 5 bases, with 8 bases of the junction left unmatched. The CDR3 spans 15 residues. The CDR3 nucleotides read TGTGCCATCAGCCAAAGCGGGAGGGCCGTAGATACGCAGTATTTT. Translation: CAISQSGRAVDTQYF.

This clone was picked up a small number of times. The genes are TRBV5-1 and TRBJ2-5; D is possibly TRBD2 (5 bases). Germline values: CDR1 SGHRS, CDR2 YFSETQ. Trimming shortened V by 2 bases and J by 5 bases, and 10 bases separated the two germline ends. The CDR3 contains 13 residues. The CDR3 sequence: CASSLLGGETQYF. The CDR3, as DNA: TGCGCCAGCAGCTTATTGGGCGGGGAGACCCAGTACTTC.

This clone was seen only a few times. The rearrangement links TRBV7-2 to TRBJ2-3, with 7 bases that match TRBD1. The CDR3 runs to 14 residues. J lost 4 bases, V lost 5 bases, and 6 bases had no gene match. From germline, CDR1 is SGHTA and CDR2 FQGNSA. CDR3 sequence (DNA): TGTGCCAGCAGCCCAGGAACAGGGGCAGATACGCAGTATTTT. Amino acids: CASSPGTGADTQYF.

V gene TRBV7-9 combines with J gene TRBJ1-2; D uncertain. The V gene lost 5 bases and the J gene lost 6 bases, with 13 bases spanning the gap. The CDR3 runs to 13 residues. Germline lookup yields CDR1 SEHNR and CDR2 FQNEAQ (reference sequence). The CDR3 bases are TGTGCCAGCAGCCCTGAGGGTCGCGATGGCTACACCTTC. Protein product: CASSPEGRDGYTF.